Following are 30 T cell receptor beta chains from one sample sequenced in a study of immune evolution from preneoplasia to lung adenocarcinoma. Generated by immunoSEQ multiplex PCR, the TCRdb table keeps only in-frame clones and is missing some. The sample records 6,000 to 8,500 clones, roughly 88% being singletons. The sample was FFPE minimally invasive lung adenocarcinoma tissue. The receptors stem from a person aged 80 or over with lung adenocarcinoma.

J is TRBJ2-5 and V is TRBV5-6, with unresolved D. Germline loops: CDR1 SGHDT, CDR2 YYEEEE. V lost 0 bases and J 5 bases, leaving 8 bases between the germline ends. The length of the CDR3 is 13 residues. The CDR3 sequence: CASSLVGLETQYF. Written as DNA, the CDR3 is TGTGCCAGCAGCTTGGTGGGGTTGGAGACCCAGTACTTC.

V and J are TRBV5-4 and TRBJ2-1; TRBD2 aligns across 7 bases. The CDR3 runs 15 residues. After removal of 1 base from V and 9 bases from J, the junction contained 10 bases not matched to a gene. Germline V gives CDR1 SGHNT, CDR2 YYREEE (reference sequence). CDR3 loop: CASSLSRAGLSEQFF. DNA of the CDR3: TGTGCCAGCAGCTTGTCCCGAGCGGGGTTAAGTGAGCAGTTCTTC.

The chain is built from TRBV2 and TRBJ2-7; 7 nucleotides align to TRBD2. Unmatched junction bases numbered 6, after V lost 6 bases and J lost 4 bases. Germline CDR1 SNHLY, CDR2 FYNNEI. The CDR3 contains 13 residues. As DNA, the CDR3 is TGTGCCAGCAGCACCGAGCGGGGTTACGAGCAGTACTTC. Amino acid sequence: CASSTERGYEQYF.

The CDR3 region is CASSPGTGTGEQFF. In DNA form, the CDR3 reads TGTGCCAGCTCACCAGGGACAGGGACCGGAGAGCAGTTCTTC. The chain links TRBV18 to TRBJ2-1, with 9 bases matching TRBD1. CDR3 length: 14 amino acids. Per germline, CDR1 KGHSH and CDR2 LQKENI. V shed 2 bases and J 10 bases; nucleotides not matched to a gene: 6.

The chain joins TRBV11-3 to TRBJ2-3, with 7 bases lining up with TRBD2. The germline CDR1 and CDR2 sequences are SGHNT and YENEEA. The CDR3 has 15 residues. V shed 6 bases, J shed 4 bases, and the junction held 10 bases outside the gene matches. Here the CDR3 DNA reads TGTGCCAGCAGTTCCCTAGCGGTGGTCGCAGATACGCAGTATTTT. Residues: CASSSLAVVADTQYF.

CDR3 protein: CASSQGPSTGPAVQQYF. CDR3 DNA sequence: TGCGCCAGCAGCCAAGGCCCCTCCACAGGGCCGGCCGTCCAGCAGTACTTC. V is TRBV4-1 and J is TRBJ2-7; D perhaps matches TRBD1 (6 bases). The CDR3 sequence is 17 residues long. Trimming left V 1 base short and J 8 bases short, with 24 bases between. Germline CDR1 MGHRA, CDR2 YSYEKL.

The genes are TRBV7-2 and TRBJ2-5; D uncertain. CDR3 length equals 14 residues. Per germline, CDR1 SGHTA and CDR2 FQGNSA. The V end was cut by 1 base, the J end by 4 bases, with 10 bases between. This CDR3 reads CASSLGEVSETQYF. CDR3 coding DNA: TGTGCCAGCAGCTTAGGAGAGGTCTCAGAGACCCAGTACTTC.

The gene calls are TRBV18 and TRBJ2-2; no clear D. The V gene's germline CDR1 is KGHSH and CDR2 LQKENI. The CDR3 is made up of 12 amino acids. V dropped 2 bases and J dropped 7 bases, with 5 bases sitting between them. The CDR3 sequence is CASSPGNGELFF. The CDR3 DNA reads TGTGCCAGCTCACCAGGAAACGGGGAGCTGTTTTTT. The variable domain in full, completed from reference TRBV18 and TRBJ2-2, reads NAGVMQNPRHLVRRRGQEARLRCSPMKGHSHVYWYRQLPEEGLKFMVYLQKENIIDESGMPKERFSAEFPKEGPSILRIQQVVRGDSAAYFCASSPGNGELFFGEGSRLTVL.

This sequence joins TRBV19 and TRBJ2-3; 7 nucleotides align to TRBD2. The V and J ends lost 9 bases and 6 bases, in that order; junction bases with no gene match: 18. The length of the CDR3 is 16 residues. CDR1 LNHDA and CDR2 SQIVND come from the germline V gene (reference sequence). The CDR3 DNA is TGTGCCAGCGGTAATAGGATAGCGGGCCGTTTGGATACGCAGTATTTT. This gives the protein CASGNRIAGRLDTQYF.

This clone has just one count. The chain carries TRBV27 and TRBJ2-7; possible D gene TRBD1, 5 bases. The CDR3 consists of 13 residues. Trimming took off 6 bases at V and 1 base at J, with 10 bases between the two ends. Germline CDR1 reads MNHEY; CDR2 reads SMNVEV (reference sequence). As DNA, the CDR3 is TGTGCCAGCAGCCCCCCAGGGTCCTACGAGCAGTACTTC. This gives the protein CASSPPGSYEQYF.

As regards this clone: The junction does not match germline at one end; this may be a read error. The V call is TRBV18, the J call TRBJ1-6, with D maybe TRBD1 (6 bases). Germline V gene sequence: CDR1 KGHSH, CDR2 LQKENI. The CDR3 sequence is 13 residues long. Here the CDR3 DNA reads TGTGCCAGCTCTCGAAACAGGGATTCGCCCCTCCACTTT. It yields the protein CASSRNRDSPLHF.

The genes are TRBV2 and TRBJ2-7, with TRBD1 matching over 10 bases. V lost 7 bases to trimming and J lost 3 bases; unmatched junction nucleotides: 3. The CDR3 is 13 residues long. Germline CDR1 is SNHLY and CDR2 is FYNNEI. CDR3 nucleotides: TGTGCCAGCACACGGACAGGGGGCTACGAGCAGTACTTC. Translating it yields CASTRTGGYEQYF.

V usage is TRBV14 and J usage is TRBJ1-2; D not certain. CDR3 length: 13 amino acids. V was pared by 5 bases and J by 2 bases, with 9 bases between. From germline, CDR1 is SGHDN and CDR2 FVKESK. This chain's CDR3 is CASSRDQNYGYTF. For the CDR3, the DNA is TGTGCCAGCAGCAGAGATCAGAACTATGGCTACACCTTC.

The chain carries TRBV28 and TRBJ1-5; maybe TRBD1 (6 bases). The CDR3 is 15 amino acids. Germline-derived CDR1 and CDR2 are MDHEN and SYDVKM. Trimming took 6 bases from V and 4 from J, leaving 16 bases between them. The CDR3: CASSTNREGNQPQHF. The CDR3, as DNA: TGTGCCAGCAGCACCAACAGGGAGGGGAATCAGCCCCAGCATTTT.

This sequence joins TRBV7-2 and TRBJ2-7, with D perhaps matching TRBD2 (6 bases). V was pared by 5 bases and J by 1 base, with 9 bases between. The CDR3 has 13 residues. The germline gives CDR1 SGHTA, CDR2 FQGNSA. The CDR3 reads CASSVGRSYEQYF. The CDR3, as DNA: TGTGCCAGCAGCGTCGGGAGATCCTACGAGCAGTACTTC.

This chain uses TRBV13 with TRBJ2-1, with D possibly being TRBD2 (6 bases). The CDR3 runs to 16 residues. Germline values: CDR1 PRHDT, CDR2 FYEKMQ (reference sequence). V lost 5 bases to trimming and J lost 4 bases, with 18 bases between them. The CDR3 sequence: CASSPSGERSYNEQFF. CDR3 bases: TGTGCCAGCAGCCCATCGGGGGAGCGGTCTTACAATGAGCAGTTCTTC.

J is TRBJ2-5 and V is TRBV5-1; TRBD2 matches 8 bases. The J call is doubtful: the DNA matches TRBJ2-7 better. CDR1 is SGHRS, CDR2 YFSETQ, per germline. The length of the CDR3 is 14 residues. The DNA of the CDR3 is TGCGCCAGCAGCCCAAGCGGGAGTTTCTACGAGCAGTACTTC. Its translation: CASSPSGSFYEQYF.

In nucleotides, the CDR3 is TGTGCCAGCAGGACGGGGACAGGCCAAGAGACCCAGTACTTC. Its translation is CASRTGTGQETQYF. V and J are TRBV7-2 and TRBJ2-5; 8 nucleotides align to TRBD1. The trim removed 6 bases at V and 1 base at J, leaving 4 bases unmatched. The CDR3 loop spans 14 amino acids. CDR1 is SGHTA and CDR2 is FQGNSA in the germline V gene. Combining the CDR3 with reference TRBV7-2 and TRBJ2-5 gives the whole variable domain GAGVSQSPSNKVTEKGKDVELRCDPISGHTALYWYRQSLGQGLEFLIYFQGNSAPDKSGLPSDRFSAERTGGSVSTLTIQRTQQEDSAVYLCASRTGTGQETQYFGPGTRLLVL.

This clone showed up just a few times. CDR3 residues: CASSSQGSGNTIYF. The CDR3 region has the DNA TGTGCCAGCAGCTCCCAGGGATCAGGAAACACCATATATTTT. The chain uses TRBV7-9 and TRBJ1-3; a possible D gene is TRBD1 (5 bases). From germline, CDR1 is SEHNR and CDR2 FQNEAQ (reference sequence). Trimming shortened V by 4 bases and J by 4 bases, and 11 bases separated the two germline ends. This CDR3 is built from 14 residues.

This clone has just one count. V and J are TRBV4-2 and TRBJ2-2, with D uncertain. The CDR3 runs 13 residues. CDR1 LGHNA and CDR2 YNFKEQ come from the germline V gene. Trimming removed 1 base at V and 5 bases at J, with 5 bases between. The CDR3 bases are TGTGCCAGCAGCCAAGTGGTTACCGGGGAGCTGTTTTTT. This sequence encodes CASSQVVTGELFF.

The chain couples TRBV4-3 to TRBJ2-7; TRBD2 aligns across 15 bases. The CDR3 runs to 22 residues. Germline-derived CDR1 and CDR2 are LGHNA and YSLEER. Trimming took 0 bases from V and 6 from J; bases not matched to a gene: 21. CDR3 sequence reads: CASSQDPGLAGGPENSHCEQYF. The CDR3 DNA reads as TGCGCCAGCAGCCAAGACCCCGGACTAGCGGGAGGGCCTGAAAACTCGCATTGCGAGCAGTACTTC.

The genes are TRBV6-5 and TRBJ2-2, with D perhaps assigned TRBD1 or TRBD2 (5 bases each). V lost 0 bases and J lost 7, with 9 bases in between. The germline CDR1 and CDR2 sequences are MNHEY and SVGAGI. This CDR3 region has 14 residues. The CDR3 nucleotides are TGTGCCAGCAGTTACTCGGGGGTGGGCGGGGAGCTGTTTTTT. The encoded protein is CASSYSGVGGELFF.

The J gene is TRBJ2-1, the V gene TRBV11-1; D call uncertain. The CDR3 runs 12 residues. V lost 4 bases and J 10 bases, leaving 11 bases between the germline ends. Germline assignment: CDR1 SGHAT and CDR2 FQDESV (reference sequence). The CDR3 protein is CASSSSTAEQFF. CDR3 sequence (DNA): TGTGCCAGCAGCTCCTCTACGGCAGAGCAGTTCTTC.

The chain recombines TRBV6-4 with TRBJ2-3; D may be TRBD2 (5 bases). Deletions cut 4 bases from V and 0 bases from J, with 14 bases between. Per germline, CDR1 MRHNA and CDR2 SNTAGT. This CDR3 contains 16 residues. The DNA of the CDR3 is TGTGCCAGCAGTGCATCCGGGGATGAGAGCACAGATACGCAGTATTTT. Amino acid sequence: CASSASGDESTDTQYF.

This clone came up a few times. The genes are TRBV5-1 and TRBJ1-3; 7 nucleotides match TRBD1. The CDR3 is made up of 19 amino acids. The J segment lost 0 bases and the V segment lost 1 base, leaving 13 bases of the junction unmatched. CDR1 is SGHRS and CDR2 is YFSETQ in the germline V gene. The CDR3 DNA follows: TGCGCCAGCAGCTTGTCGCCTACAGGGGTCCTGCCCTCTGGAAACACCATATATTTT. The encoded protein is CASSLSPTGVLPSGNTIYF.

This chain connects TRBV5-1 to TRBJ1-1; possibly TRBD1 for D (6 bases). The CDR3 runs to 14 residues. V was shortened by 3 bases and J by 0 bases, with 9 bases between the two germline ends. The V gene's germline CDR1 is SGHRS and CDR2 YFSETQ. The DNA for the CDR3 is TGCGCCAGCAGCTACGGACAGCTGAACACTGAAGCTTTCTTT. This translates into CASSYGQLNTEAFF.

The gene calls are TRBV6-6 and TRBJ2-7; 9 bases line up with TRBD2. V trimming: 5 bases; J trimming: 4 bases; junction bases outside the gene matches: 6. The CDR3 contains 14 residues. Germline V gene lookup returns CDR1 MNHNY and CDR2 SVGAGI (reference sequence). CDR3 loop: CASSPGLAEYEQYF. CDR3 bases: TGTGCCAGCAGTCCGGGACTAGCCGAGTACGAGCAGTACTTC.

This rearrangement joins TRBV6-1 to TRBJ2-7, with 7 bases matching TRBD1. Germline V CDR1 and CDR2: MNHNS, SASEGT. V shed 2 bases, J shed 1 base, and the junction held 8 bases outside the gene matches. This CDR3 comprises 16 residues. CDR3 loop: CASSERYNRGSYEQYF. DNA of the CDR3: TGTGCCAGCAGTGAACGTTACAACAGGGGATCCTACGAGCAGTACTTC.

DNA of the CDR3: TGTGCCAGCCGTTCCGACAGGGGGCGCTTCGGGGGGGAGCTGTTTTTT. It translates to CASRSDRGRFGGELFF. The chain links TRBV6-5 to TRBJ2-2; 10 bases are a match to TRBD1. CDR3 size: 16 residues. CDR1 and CDR2 (germline): MNHEY, SVGAGI. After removal of 8 bases from V and 8 bases from J, the junction contained 14 bases not matched to a gene.

The chain joins TRBV5-1 to TRBJ1-1; D is unresolved. V was pared by 1 base and J by 1 base, with 11 bases between. The germline CDR1 and CDR2 sequences are SGHRS and YFSETQ. The CDR3 length is 15 residues. The chain's CDR3 is CASSLSGRKNTEAFF. The CDR3 bases are TGCGCCAGCAGCTTGTCTGGGAGGAAGAACACTGAAGCTTTCTTT.